This T cell receptor beta chain was captured by sequencing in a study of blood T cell repertoires in COVID-19 (dated by TCRdb to the early 2020s). The study in broad terms: Collaborator samples came from the United States, Italy and Spain and covered acute and convalescent phases of COVID-19. Nearly every sample came with metadata listing a de-identified subject ID, COVID-19 status, age in years and sex. The material from the prospective study consisted of cDNA or gDNA derived from T cells, B-cell-depleted T cells, or PBMCs. Samples came from the ongoing ImmuneRACE study (first 160 participants) plus 1,254 subjects from 6 global collaborators. The repertoires were made available in a free public database intended to serve as a resource for research on the immune response to SARS-CoV-2. HLA class I and class II types, where available, came from metadata supplied by the sample provider rather than from assay-based typing. Deeply sampled blood TCRbeta repertoires from subjects exposed to, actively infected with, or recovered from COVID-19 were included in the dataset.

V trim: 3 bases; J trim: 5 bases; unmatched bases: 9. From a lookup of the germline V gene, CDR1 and CDR2 are SGHTA and FQGNSA. The CDR3 starts with the cysteine, ends with the phenylalanine, and has 15 residues. Only the CDR3 portion is preserved as DNA: 45 bases, with reading frame beginning at the first base. TCRbeta CDR3 regions were amplified from genomic DNA using the immunoSEQ Assay, a bias-controlled multiplex PCR. On the study's bioinformatics: The number of nucleated cells in each sample was estimated from the amplification of reference gene primers within the assay. To quantify the absolute abundance of each unique TCRbeta CDR3 rearrangement, sequence reads were collapsed and filtered. For each sample, productive Simpson clonality was calculated as the square root of Simpson's diversity index across productive rearrangements. TCRdb retrieved this table from immuneACCESS and kept in-frame rearrangements only. Not all clones are present; in checked studies, unresolved V genes account for under half, and no reason is known for the remainder. Clone size and V and J calls were adopted from that table, with D and trimming inferred from the DNA. This sample comprises approximately 70,000 clones, roughly 91% of them detected only once. The top ten clonotypes cover roughly 19% of the sample.

Overall results and qualifications from the work: The quantity of clinical and demographic metadata differed by source and by participant and was supplied without curation.

The collaborating institutions used their own protocols to collect whole blood in K2EDTA tubes. Collaborator samples were shipped for TCRbeta analysis as frozen whole blood, isolated PBMCs, or DNA extracted from either sample type. On this clone itself: The clone's antigen remains unknown. No per-base quality is available; no much larger clone lies one base away.

The sequence derives from a human donor in a cohort sampled during active COVID-19. Material for sequencing was peripheral blood. The rearranged segments are TRBV7-2 and TRBJ2-5; 7 central bases correspond to TRBD2. CDR3 sequence: CASSLAGLGPETQYF. The nucleotides are TGTGCCAGCAGCTTGGCAGGACTAGGGCCGGAGACCCAGTACTTC.